This T cell receptor beta chain was found in a study of CD8+CD57+ T cells in acquired aplastic anemia. Study-level background: There were 10 million to 12 million reads, on average, for CD4+ cells from healthy donors.

Investigators profiled TCR beta VDJ and CDR3 from genomic DNA template. TCRdb processed the reads anew with MiXCR; each CDR3 protein has one entry. Of about 160,000 distinct CDR3 sequences in the sample, approximately 40% were seen once. Germline V gives CDR1 SGHDN, CDR2 FVKESK. The CDR3 is 17 amino acids. This TCR was recovered from a human donor in good health. The J gene is TRBJ2-7, the V gene TRBV14; 8 bases are a match to TRBD2. With the DNA end fitting TRBJ2-1 better, the J assignment may be wrong. Material: sorted CD4+, CD8+, or CD8+CD57+ T cells (not recorded which) from PBMCs. The CDR3 spells CASSQVHGTRGSDEQFF. The CDR3 nucleotides read TGTGCCAGCAGCCAAGTACACGGGACTAGGGGGTCGGATGAGCAGTTCTTC.